This TCR beta chain was sequenced in a study of T cell changes during pregnancy in multiple sclerosis. V lost 6 bases to trimming and J lost 9 bases, with 15 bases between them. This CDR3 is built from 12 residues. The germline gives CDR1 SNHLY, CDR2 FYNNEI. TCRdb's copy holds only in-frame clones and misses some; the assay was immunoSEQ multiplex PCR. This sample yields some 120,000 clones, of which about 93% are seen a single time; approximately 6.2% belongs to the top ten. The material sequenced was peripheral blood, taken before pregnancy. The chain links TRBV2 to TRBJ2-7, with D possibly being TRBD1 (5 bases). The clonotype originates from a female donor with multiple sclerosis, enrolled in a pregnancy study. This CDR3 is CASSENRSGQYF. CDR3 nucleotides: TGTGCCAGCAGCGAGAACAGGTCTGGGCAGTACTTC.